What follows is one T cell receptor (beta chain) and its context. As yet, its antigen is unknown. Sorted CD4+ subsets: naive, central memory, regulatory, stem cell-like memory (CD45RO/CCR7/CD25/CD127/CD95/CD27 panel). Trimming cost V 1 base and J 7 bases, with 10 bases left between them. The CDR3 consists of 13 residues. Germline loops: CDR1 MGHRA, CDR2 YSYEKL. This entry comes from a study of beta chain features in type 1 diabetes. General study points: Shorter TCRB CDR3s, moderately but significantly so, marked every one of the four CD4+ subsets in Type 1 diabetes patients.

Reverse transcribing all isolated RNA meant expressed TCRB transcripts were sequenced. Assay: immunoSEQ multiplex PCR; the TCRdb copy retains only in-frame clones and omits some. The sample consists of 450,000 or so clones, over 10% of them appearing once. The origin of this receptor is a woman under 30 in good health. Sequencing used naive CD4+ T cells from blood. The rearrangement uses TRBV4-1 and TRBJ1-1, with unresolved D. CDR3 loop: CASSQVGYGEAFF. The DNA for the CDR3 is TGCGCCAGCAGCCAAGTAGGGTACGGTGAAGCTTTCTTT.